This record covers a single T cell receptor (beta chain). Its antigen is not identified. V shed 2 bases and J shed 1 base, with 8 bases lying between them. This CDR3 contains 14 residues. TCRdb called the reads again in MiXCR, with one record for every CDR3 protein. This table has 250,000 to 300,000 distinct CDR3 sequences, 20% to 25% appearing once. The data derive from a study of T cell repertoires in cytomegalovirus infection. Overall study: CMV epitopes used comprised recently identified HLA-C-restricted ones and well-studied HLA-B-restricted ones. It was the public TCR beta signatures that indicated both CMV infection and matching HLA type.

The study, taken as a whole, reports: CMV-specific TCR beta clonotypes restricted by HLA-C dominated the ex vivo response. Cumulative frequency (of public TCR beta family members) identified carriers of CMV plus the relevant HLA.

This TCR was recovered from a human donor in good health (CMV status not recorded). Some clones in this sample may be carry-over from other donors' samples. This sequence joins TRBV12-3 or TRBV12-4 and TRBJ1-1; D is unresolved. The material was cultured PBMCs, obtained from culture after CMV antigen stimulation. The CDR3, as DNA: TGTGCCAGCAGTTTACGGCACTCGAACACTGAAGCTTTCTTT. It codes for CASSLRHSNTEAFF.